One and the same sample provided the 3 T cell receptor beta chains below, sequenced in a study of prognosis after radiotherapy for stage I lung cancer. Two-round multiplex PCR on genomic DNA was the method by which TCR beta CDR3 was amplified. Gene-specific primers for each TRBV and TRBJ gene drove first-round PCR. TCRdb reanalysed the multiplex PCR reads using MiXCR and keeps one entry per CDR3 protein. The sample shows around 21,000 distinct CDR3 sequences, 40% to 55% of them seen only once. The sample here was PBMCs, taken before or after stereotactic body radiation therapy (not recorded which). All receptors derive from a donor over 45 with non-small cell lung cancer.

This chain uses TRBV28 with TRBJ2-7, with D possibly matching TRBD2 (5 bases). CDR3 length: 14 residues. V dropped 3 bases and J dropped 4 bases, with 13 bases sitting between them. Germline assignment: CDR1 MDHEN and CDR2 SYDVKM. CDR3 sequence reads: CASSFSDNTYEQYF. The CDR3 DNA follows: TGTGCCAGCAGTTTTAGCGACAATACTTACGAGCAGTACTTC.

This clonotype was detected many times. The genes are TRBV6-2 or TRBV6-3 and TRBJ2-3; a possible D gene is TRBD2 (6 bases). Germline lookup yields CDR1 MNHEY and CDR2 SVGEGT. V lost 5 bases, J lost 3 bases, and 15 bases lay in between. The CDR3 extends over 15 amino acids. This chain's CDR3 is CASSLRLDGTDTQYF. The CDR3 nucleotides are TGTGCCAGCAGTCTGAGACTAGATGGGACAGATACGCAGTATTTT.

The table lists this clonotype with many counts. The V call is TRBV9, the J call TRBJ2-1, with D unresolved. Trimming cost V 4 bases and J 7 bases, with 15 bases left between them. CDR3 length: 14 amino acids. Germline V lookup: CDR1 SGDLS, CDR2 YYNGEE. The CDR3 nucleotides read TGTGCCAGCAGCCCGTGGGCCGTTCAAAATGAGCAGTTCTTC. Its translation: CASSPWAVQNEQFF. Together with reference TRBV9 and TRBJ2-1, the CDR3 gives the full variable domain: DSGVTQTPKHLITATGQRVTLRCSPRSGDLSVYWYQQSLDQGLQFLIQYYNGEERAKGNILERFSAQQFPDLHSELNLSSLELGDSALYFCASSPWAVQNEQFFGPGTRLTVL.